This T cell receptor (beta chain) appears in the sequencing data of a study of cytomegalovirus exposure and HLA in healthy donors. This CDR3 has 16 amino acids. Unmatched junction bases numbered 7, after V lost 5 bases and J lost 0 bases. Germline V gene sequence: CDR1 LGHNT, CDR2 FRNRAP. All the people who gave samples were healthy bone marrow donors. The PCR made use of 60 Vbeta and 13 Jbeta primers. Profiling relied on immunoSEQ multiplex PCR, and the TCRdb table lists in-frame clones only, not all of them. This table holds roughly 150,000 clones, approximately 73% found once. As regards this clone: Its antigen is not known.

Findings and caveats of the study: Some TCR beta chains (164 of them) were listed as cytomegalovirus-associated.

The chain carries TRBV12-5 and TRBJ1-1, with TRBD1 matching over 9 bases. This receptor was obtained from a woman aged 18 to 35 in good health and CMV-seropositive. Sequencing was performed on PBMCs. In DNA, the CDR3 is TGTGCTAGTGGTCGGTACAGGGGGCAGGTGAACACTGAAGCTTTCTTT. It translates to CASGRYRGQVNTEAFF.